This T cell receptor beta chain emerged from a study of blood T cell repertoires in COVID-19. Overall study context: Samples taken during acute and convalescent COVID-19 were collected in the United States, Italy and Spain. Nucleic acid was either cDNA or gDNA, and it came from T cells, B-cell-depleted T cells, or PBMCs.

Germline V gene data show CDR1 as SEHNR and CDR2 as FQNEAQ (reference sequence). The CDR3 contains 13 residues. Trimming stripped 5 bases from V and 5 bases from J, with 10 bases between. All enrollees were roughly 18 to 90 years old and from fewer than 30 US areas. As handled by the study authors: Amplifying reference gene primers gave estimates of nucleated cell counts. Method: immunoSEQ multiplex PCR; TCRdb's copy keeps in-frame clones and lacks some. V and J calls plus clone size are reproduced from that table; the DNA served to infer D and trimming. This sample carries around 500,000 clones, roughly nine tenths of them seen once, and the ten largest clones take around 7.9%.

The chain recombines TRBV7-9 with TRBJ2-1, with D perhaps matching TRBD1 (5 bases). This clonotype originated in an older woman who had recovered from COVID-19. The sequenced material came from PBMCs or T cells enriched from blood (not recorded which). CDR3 amino acids: CASSLDTHNEQFF. CDR3 bases: TGTGCCAGCAGCCTGGACACCCACAATGAGCAGTTCTTC.